This T cell receptor (delta chain) came from a study of gamma delta lymphoproliferative disorders and STAT genes (dated 2018 in TCRdb). Study-wide context: The LymphoTrack Dx TCRG Assay was used to prepare gamma-chain libraries from at least 50 ng of genomic DNA. Delta-chain libraries followed the EuroClonality-NGS working group standard operating procedure, because no corresponding Invivoscribe delta assay was available. The study profiled TCR gamma and delta CDR3 repertoires by deep sequencing in Tgammadelta lymphoproliferative disease patients and healthy controls, within a larger immunophenotypic and STAT-mutation study. To confirm the results, all delta-chain samples and two gamma-chain samples were sequenced a second time.

Taken from cysteine to phenylalanine, the CDR3 has 16 residues. The CDR3 DNA has 48 bases and is translated from base 1. In the germline V gene, CDR1 corresponds to GEAIGNYY and CDR2 to EKD. Genomic DNA from peripheral blood mononuclear cells isolated from patients and controls was used for TCR sequencing. Controls were approximately 23 healthy adult blood donors, with a median age of approximately 61 years and about 12 males and around 11 females, matched to patients for age and sex. The paper's findings and limits, for the study overall: In whole-repertoire clustering, patient gamma repertoires grouped separately from healthy controls, whereas delta repertoires showed no separation between groups. T cells in controls likely covered a range of maturation stages, whereas leukemic cells were skewed toward terminal effectors, which could potentially limit comparisons between patients and controls. Nearly all major patient gamma and delta clonotypes were public, shared with at least one healthy donor; only a couple of gamma clonotypes were private to disease. The authors pointed out that NGS specificity may be lower at low frequencies, so whether leukemic clones are public or private needs to be confirmed.

In both library preparation methods, multiplex PCR was run with primers aimed at the conserved V and J regions of the TCR genes. The amplicons were purified, pooled and then sequenced on an Illumina MiSeq platform. From the authors' description of their analysis: MiXCR performed V(D)J alignment, clonotype assembly and translation, and VDJtools was used for functionality assessment and CDR3 repertoire analyses. CDR3 was defined according to IMGT, and analyses were limited to productive sequences using functional genes, with ORF genes and pseudogenes excluded. A custom Python script searched for identical amino acid CDR3s of major clonotypes (frequency >=5%) across all patients and controls. Clonotype frequencies in patients versus controls were compared with a one-sided non-parametric Wilcoxon test. For TCRdb, the public reads were processed anew by CATT, and duplicate DNA sequences were folded into one row. The V and J calls and clone size are TCRdb's, not the authors'. This sample has about 3,800 delta-chain clones in its table, and approximately 1% of those were observed once. The ten largest clonotypes hold roughly a fifth of the sample.

As regards this clone: Its antigen is unknown. A read error is the likely source, as a far larger clone sits one nucleotide away. Other DNA sequences from this sample encode an identical CDR3 as well.

Sequencing input: blood. This clonotype originated in a human donor in good health. The V and J segments used are TRDV2 and TRDJ1; 8 central nucleotides agree with TRDD3. The DNA reads as follows: TGTGCATGTGACGGACTGGGGGGGATCGACACCGATAAACTCATCTTT. Translated, it gives CACDGLGGIDTDKLIF.